The clone carrying this T cell receptor (beta chain) has only a few counts. Its matching antigen is unknown. Expressed TCRB transcripts were sequenced because the isolated RNA had all been reverse transcribed beforehand. Assay: immunoSEQ multiplex PCR; the TCRdb copy retains only in-frame clones and omits some. The data contain roughly 230,000 clones, 11% of them singletons. The data were taken from a study of beta chain features in type 1 diabetes. Findings and caveats of the study: Shortening that was moderate but significant affected the TCRB CDR3s of Type 1 diabetes patients in all four CD4+ subsets.

CDR1 is SQVTM, CDR2 ANQGSEA, per germline. The CDR3 is 11 amino acids. V dropped 4 bases and J dropped 5 bases, with 9 bases sitting between them. Sequenced material: naive CD4+ T cells from blood. This chain uses TRBV29-1 with TRBJ2-7; unclear D gene. The clonotype originates from a man younger than 45 with type 1 diabetes. This CDR3 reads CSVAQANEQYF. DNA of the CDR3: TGCAGCGTTGCCCAGGCCAACGAGCAGTACTTC.